This TCR beta chain came from a study of control samples from healthy donors and cancer patients. CDR3 length equals 13 residues. In germline, CDR1 is WSHSY, CDR2 SAAADI. V dropped 6 bases and J dropped 1 base, with 9 bases sitting between them. Some clones are missing from TCRdb's copy, which holds only in-frame ones; the method was immunoSEQ multiplex PCR. The table includes around 170,000 clones, about 93% detected once. Sequenced: blood. The receptor's source is a woman in her twenties or thirties in good health. The chain uses TRBV10-2 and TRBJ1-1; unclear D gene. DNA of the CDR3: TGCGCCAGCAGGGCCGCAACGAACACTGAAGCTTTCTTT. It encodes CASRAATNTEAFF.